This T cell receptor (beta chain) was captured in a study of cytomegalovirus exposure and HLA in healthy donors. Overall study findings and caveats: When a later analysis compared HLA-associated TCR beta chains with equally common others, the HLA-associated chains turned out to be more clonally expanded and to have lower generation probabilities.

Worth noting for this clone: Antigen specificity is unknown.

The PCR had 60 Vbeta and 13 Jbeta primers. The method was immunoSEQ multiplex PCR; TCRdb's version includes in-frame clones alone and lacks a portion of them. Seen here are roughly 140,000 clones, 80% observed once, and the top ten hold around 7%. Sequencing input: PBMCs. The TCR was taken from a man aged 35 to 55 in good health and CMV-seropositive.

CDR3 sequence reads: CASSVTGLSYNEQFF. The CDR3 DNA reads TGTGCCAGCAGTGTGACGGGTCTATCCTACAATGAGCAGTTCTTC. This chain links TRBV2 with TRBJ2-1; D gene unclear. This CDR3 has 15 amino acids. Trimming took 4 bases from V and 1 from J, leaving 11 bases between them. Germline CDR1 SNHLY, CDR2 FYNNEI.